This T cell receptor beta chain was captured by sequencing in a study of blood T cell repertoires in COVID-19. The trim removed 4 bases at V and 14 bases at J, leaving 12 bases unmatched. The CDR3 is 14 amino acids. CDR1 is SGHVS, CDR2 FQNEAQ, per germline. The authors' processing: The authors estimated nucleated cell counts from reference gene primer amplification. Repertoires were generated with immunoSEQ multiplex PCR, while TCRdb's copy carries only in-frame clones and drops some. V and J calls and clone size come straight from that table; D and trimming were deduced from the DNA. The data hold 70,000 or so clones, with more than 80% observed a single time.

The sample consisted of peripheral blood. The J gene is TRBJ2-1, the V gene TRBV7-8; TRBD2 matches 9 bases. This sequence was found in an elderly woman with active COVID-19. The CDR3 DNA reads as TGTGCCAGCAGCTCCGTAGTGCGGGAGGGCGTCGAGTTCTTC. This gives the protein CASSSVVREGVEFF.